The 23 T cell receptor beta chains in this list originate from one sample, sequenced in a study of T cell clones after liver transplantation (dated by TCRdb to between 2018 and 2021). The library was built by means of the immunoSEQ multiplex PCR assay. Sourced from immuneACCESS, this table was stored by TCRdb with only in-frame sequences that have V and J called. A share of the clones is absent; for the studies checked, an unresolved V gene accounts for under half, and the remainder has no known explanation. Here the sample has tens of thousands of clones; roughly 70% occur a single time. The ten largest clones add up to around 8.9% of the sample. The input for sequencing was CD4+ T cells from blood, taken at the 22-month timepoint. These receptors came from a human patient who received a liver transplant. Some T cells present after a transplant may be cells of the graft donor.

The CDR3 reads CASRTRTGTYEQYF. DNA of the CDR3: TGTGCCAGCAGAACCAGGACGGGGACCTACGAGCAGTACTTC. The chain joins TRBV7-8 to TRBJ2-7; tentatively, D is TRBD2 (5 bases). Germline V lookup: CDR1 SGHVS, CDR2 FQNEAQ. Trimming shortened V by 6 bases and J by 2 bases, and 14 bases separated the two germline ends. This CDR3 is built from 14 residues.

The CDR3 nucleotides read TGTGCCAGCAGCCAGGCTAGCGGGGGTCCAAATGAGCAGTTCTTC. Its protein is CASSQASGGPNEQFF. This chain connects TRBV4-2 to TRBJ2-1; 10 bases match TRBD2. Trimming at V came to 3 bases and at J to 7 bases, leaving 6 bases not matched to a gene. There are 15 residues in the CDR3. From germline, CDR1 is LGHNA and CDR2 YNFKEQ.

The CDR3 DNA follows: TGTGCCAGCAGTCAGAGGACGGCTAATTCACCCCTCCACTTT. This sequence encodes CASSQRTANSPLHF. The V gene is TRBV7-9, the J gene TRBJ1-6; D remains unclear. The CDR3 is 14 amino acids. Trimming took 6 bases from V and 6 from J, leaving 12 bases between them. Germline CDR1 reads SEHNR; CDR2 reads FQNEAQ (reference sequence).

The chain links TRBV15 to TRBJ2-3; 8 positions agree with TRBD1. Per germline, CDR1 LNHNV and CDR2 YYDKDF (reference sequence). Trimming cost V 1 base and J 4 bases; bases outside gene matches: 4. This CDR3 has 15 amino acids. CDR3 protein: CATSRGGQGSDTQYF. Written as DNA, the CDR3 is TGTGCCACCAGCAGAGGTGGACAGGGTTCAGATACGCAGTATTTT.

This clone was seen only a few times. V gene TRBV6-5 combines with J gene TRBJ1-6; 9 bases are a match to TRBD1. CDR3 length equals 14 residues. Losses at the gene ends were 3 bases for V and 8 bases for J; bases not matched to a gene: 2. CDR1 and CDR2 (germline): MNHEY, SVGAGI. CDR3 protein: CASSYTGGDSPLHF. The CDR3 coding sequence is TGTGCCAGCAGTTATACAGGGGGCGATTCACCCCTCCACTTT.

The CDR3 protein is CASSLGMGANSPLHF. The DNA for the CDR3 is TGTGCCAGCAGCTTAGGGATGGGCGCCAATTCACCCCTCCACTTT. This chain uses TRBV11-1 with TRBJ1-6; D is undetermined. The CDR3 is 15 residues long. Germline V CDR1 and CDR2: SGHAT, FQDESV (reference sequence). Trimming stripped 1 base from V and 7 bases from J, with 11 bases between. Variable domain in full (rest from reference TRBV11-1 and TRBJ1-6): EAEVAQSPRYKITEKSQAVAFWCDPISGHATLYWYRQILGQGPELLVQFQDESVVDDSQLPKDRFSAERLKGVDSTLKIQPAELGDSAMYLCASSLGMGANSPLHFGNGTRLTVT.

This chain connects TRBV15 to TRBJ2-3; D gene ambiguous. The CDR3 has 13 amino acids. Trimming shortened V by 0 bases and J by 10 bases, and 11 bases separated the two germline ends. Germline loops: CDR1 LNHNV, CDR2 YYDKDF (reference sequence). DNA of the CDR3: TGTGCCACCAGCAGAGATCTGGAGAGAGCGCAGTATTTT. Amino acid sequence: CATSRDLERAQYF.

The chain recombines TRBV10-2 with TRBJ2-2; 10 nucleotides align to TRBD1. Per the germline V gene, CDR1 is WSHSY and CDR2 is SAAADI. The CDR3 runs to 15 residues. After removal of 2 bases from V and 7 bases from J, the junction contained 4 bases not matched to a gene. CDR3 DNA: TGCGCCAGCAGTGAGGGGACAGGGGCGGTCGGGGAGCTGTTTTTT. It yields the protein CASSEGTGAVGELFF.

This sequence joins TRBV27 and TRBJ1-4, with D possibly TRBD1 on 5 matching bases. The V end was cut by 5 bases, the J end by 10 bases, with 26 bases between. CDR3 length equals 17 residues. Germline CDR1 reads MNHEY; CDR2 reads SMNVEV (reference sequence). CDR3 bases: TGTGCCAGCAGTGGCACCCTTGGACCCGGGGCGATGAGAAAACTGTTTTTT. Residues: CASSGTLGPGAMRKLFF.

The chain employs TRBV11-2 and TRBJ2-7, with 8 bases that match TRBD2. The junction had 1 base not matched to a gene; V was cut back by 4 bases and J by 5 bases. Germline lookup yields CDR1 SGHAT and CDR2 FQNNGV. The CDR3 has 12 amino acids. The CDR3: CASSSGGHEQYF. The DNA of the CDR3 is TGTGCCAGCAGCTCGGGGGGGCACGAGCAGTACTTC. Using reference TRBV11-2 and TRBJ2-7 for the parts outside the CDR3, the full variable domain is EAGVAQSPRYKIIEKRQSVAFWCNPISGHATLYWYQQILGQGPKLLIQFQNNGVVDDSQLPKDRFSAERLKGVDSTLKIQPAKLEDSAVYLCASSSGGHEQYFGPGTRLTVT.

The rearrangement uses TRBV7-8 and TRBJ1-1; D unclear. This CDR3 has 14 residues. V gave up 3 bases and J gave up 0 bases, with 8 bases separating them. The germline gives CDR1 SGHVS, CDR2 FQNEAQ. CDR3 coding DNA: TGTGCCAGCAGCTTCCAGACGATGAACACTGAAGCTTTCTTT. This gives the protein CASSFQTMNTEAFF.

This clone was seen ten or more times. The chain employs TRBV18 and TRBJ1-1; D is unresolved. The germline V gene encodes CDR1 KGHSH and CDR2 LQKENI. CDR3 length equals 12 residues. Trimming stripped 0 bases from V and 6 bases from J, with 5 bases between. CDR3 DNA: TGTGCCAGCTCACCACCGTCCGCTGAAGCTTTCTTT. It encodes CASSPPSAEAFF.

This clone was recorded once. V gene TRBV10-3 combines with J gene TRBJ2-3, with 12 bases aligning to TRBD2. The CDR3 extends over 14 amino acids. V gave up 6 bases and J gave up 6 bases; unmatched junction bases: 4. Germline V lookup: CDR1 ENHRY, CDR2 SYGVKD. CDR3 bases: TGTGCCATCAGCCGACTAGCGGGGGAGGATACGCAGTATTTT. Its protein product is CAISRLAGEDTQYF.

For this clone: Mismatch with germline at one junction end may stem from a read error. This chain links TRBV28 with TRBJ2-7; perhaps TRBD1 as D (6 bases). Germline CDR1 and CDR2: MDHEN and SYDVKM. The CDR3 extends over 11 amino acids. The CDR3 sequence is CASSSTGKGDF. In nucleotides, the CDR3 is TGTGCCAGCAGTTCAACGGGGAAGGGGGACTTC.

The chain has TRBV4-1 and TRBJ2-2; the D gene could be TRBD1 or TRBD2 (5 bases each). Between the trimmed V and J ends, which lost 10 bases and 1 base, there was a span of 10 bases. CDR3 length: 13 residues. Germline values: CDR1 MGHRA, CDR2 YSYEKL. The CDR3 sequence is CATRDGNTGELFF. CDR3 nucleotides: TGCGCCACCAGGGACGGGAACACCGGGGAGCTGTTTTTT.

This sequence joins TRBV28 and TRBJ2-2; 10 bases are shared with TRBD1. The CDR3 contains 16 residues. Germline V CDR1 and CDR2: MDHEN, SYDVKM. V shed 6 bases, J shed 1 base, and the junction held 5 bases outside the gene matches. CDR3 sequence: CASSLTGGWNTGELFF. Here the CDR3 DNA reads TGTGCCAGCAGCCTGACAGGGGGCTGGAACACCGGGGAGCTGTTTTTT. The full variable domain, rest sourced from reference TRBV28 and TRBJ2-2, is DVKVTQSSRYLVKRTGEKVFLECVQDMDHENMFWYRQDPGLGLRLIYFSYDVKMKEKGDIPEGYSVSREKKERFSLILESASTNQTSMYLCASSLTGGWNTGELFFGEGSRLTVL.

The chain recombines TRBV19 with TRBJ1-2; D not resolved. The CDR3 runs to 13 residues. Trimming shortened V by 4 bases and J by 8 bases, and 14 bases separated the two germline ends. The germline gives CDR1 LNHDA, CDR2 SQIVND (reference sequence). CDR3 DNA: TGTGCCAGTAGTACCGGACTTGGAGGGGGCTACACCTTC. This gives the protein CASSTGLGGGYTF.

The DNA of the CDR3 is TGTGCCATCAGGCCCGGGACCGAGTGGGATACGCAGTATTTT. Protein sequence: CAIRPGTEWDTQYF. The gene calls are TRBV10-3 and TRBJ2-3, with D perhaps matching TRBD1 or TRBD2 (5 bases each). CDR3 size: 14 residues. V was trimmed by 6 bases and J by 6 bases, leaving 16 bases between them. Per germline, CDR1 ENHRY and CDR2 SYGVKD.

The chain combines TRBV7-9 with TRBJ1-6; 7 positions match TRBD1. CDR3 length: 15 amino acids. Germline V gives CDR1 SEHNR, CDR2 FQNEAQ (reference sequence). After removal of 5 bases from V and 8 bases from J, the junction contained 9 bases not matched to a gene. The CDR3 region has the DNA TGTGCCAGCAGCCCCCCCGGGACAGAGGATTCACCCCTCCACTTT. This gives the protein CASSPPGTEDSPLHF.

This clone was recorded a few times. The V and J genes are TRBV28 and TRBJ1-2, with 7 bases identical to TRBD1. Germline loops: CDR1 MDHEN, CDR2 SYDVKM. Losses at the gene ends were 10 bases for V and 4 bases for J; bases not matched to a gene: 9. The CDR3 loop spans 13 amino acids. CDR3 protein: CATNPGQSYGYTF. In DNA form, the CDR3 reads TGTGCCACTAACCCGGGACAGTCCTATGGCTACACCTTC.

This clone was observed once. The V gene is TRBV28, the J gene TRBJ2-7; 7 bases are shared with TRBD1. Germline V lookup: CDR1 MDHEN, CDR2 SYDVKM. The CDR3 runs 15 residues. The junction had 10 bases not matched to a gene; V was cut back by 4 bases and J by 4 bases. The CDR3 coding sequence is TGTGCCAGCAGTTACCTTGGGACAGCCGTATACGAGCAGTACTTC. Its protein product is CASSYLGTAVYEQYF.

This rearrangement joins TRBV7-9 to TRBJ1-2; D gene unclear. Trimming pared 1 base from V and 1 base from J, leaving 4 bases between. Germline CDR1 SEHNR, CDR2 FQNEAQ (reference sequence). The CDR3 spans 13 residues. The DNA for the CDR3 is TGTGCCAGCAGCTTAGGTGTTAACTATGGCTACACCTTC. It translates to CASSLGVNYGYTF. Based on the CDR3 plus reference TRBV7-9 and TRBJ1-2, the full variable domain is DTGVSQNPRHKITKRGQNVTFRCDPISEHNRLYWYRQTLGQGPEFLTYFQNEAQLEKSRLLSDRFSAERPKGSFSTLEIQRTEQGDSAMYLCASSLGVNYGYTFGSGTRLTVV.

This clone appeared a few times. This CDR3 is CASSRSGYGYTF. CDR3 DNA sequence: TGTGCCAGCAGCCGCTCCGGATATGGCTACACCTTC. This chain links TRBV28 with TRBJ1-2; D remains unclear. Between the trimmed V and J ends, which lost 6 bases and 5 bases, there was a span of 10 bases. The length of the CDR3 is 12 residues. The germline CDR1 and CDR2 sequences are MDHEN and SYDVKM.